This T cell receptor beta chain originates from a study of human T cells and chemical hapten exposure. The wider study: In the roughly 23-week study, patients were dosed weekly with diphenylcyclopropenone on the scalp throughout. General study results and limits: Large CDR3 similarity clusters arose significantly more often from expanded TCRs than from controls.

The time point denotes: pre-sensitization, week 0. Treatment here: therapeutic diphenylcyclopropenone sensitization with weekly scalp DPC. The total RNA was obtained from whole blood that was not fractionated. The CDR3 covers 15 residues. V dropped 3 bases and J dropped 7; count of bases not matched to a gene: 11. CDR1 and CDR2 from the germline V gene are MNHEY and SMNVEV (reference sequence). Ten or more counts support this clonotype. Its antigen is undetermined. The library attached unique molecular identifiers to individual cDNA molecules. TCRdb redid the calling of the RACE reads with MiXCR, one entry per CDR3 protein. The sample has roughly 380,000 distinct CDR3 sequences, more than 4.5% seen once.

The specimen comprised whole blood, sampled in connection with sensitization to the hapten diphenylcyclopropenone (DPC). This sequence was found in a woman aged 50 to 60 with alopecia areata. Some clones in this sample may be carry-over from other donors' samples. The V call is TRBV27, the J call TRBJ2-7, with TRBD2 matching 8 bases. CDR3 nucleotide sequence: TGTGCCAGCAGTTTCATGGCGGGAGGTTTTGGAGAGCAGTACTTC. Translation: CASSFMAGGFGEQYF.